This T cell receptor beta chain was identified during a study of vaccination and CD4 T cells after COVID-19. Overall study context: Overlapping spike peptides of SARS-CoV-2, HCoV-NL63, HCoV-OC43 and HCoV-229E were used, and cells were stimulated with them. Some control cultures received a CEFX pool, which served as the positive control. Others received an HIV-1 Nef pool or no peptide. General study points: Spike mono-reactive status applied to 304 of 307 vaccine-specific clones in convalescent patients.

Trimming pared 7 bases from V and 2 bases from J, leaving 13 bases between. Germline-derived CDR1 and CDR2 are MNHEY and SMNVEV (reference sequence). The CDR3 length is 14 residues. In this sample, this clonotype turned up a few times. Its antigen is unknown. As to treatment: roughly nine-day PBMC culture with coronavirus spike peptide pools or control peptides (ViraFEST assay). A few million PBMCs per well were cultured with approximately 10 IU/ml IL-2 and 9 to 10 ug/ml peptide pools. With the Oncomine TCR Beta short-read assay, DNA from cultured CD4+ T cells was sequenced. TCRdb independently ran MiXCR on the PCR reads; one entry per CDR3 protein. The sample carries around 8,100 distinct CDR3 sequences, more than 30% recorded once.

This TCR was recovered from a human donor with COVID-19. The chain is built from TRBV27 and TRBJ2-3; TRBD2 might be the D (6 bases). Specimen: cultured CD4+ T cells from blood. CDR3 protein: CASNPLATTDTQYF. CDR3 nucleotide sequence: TGTGCCAGCAATCCCCTAGCGACCACAGATACGCAGTATTTT.